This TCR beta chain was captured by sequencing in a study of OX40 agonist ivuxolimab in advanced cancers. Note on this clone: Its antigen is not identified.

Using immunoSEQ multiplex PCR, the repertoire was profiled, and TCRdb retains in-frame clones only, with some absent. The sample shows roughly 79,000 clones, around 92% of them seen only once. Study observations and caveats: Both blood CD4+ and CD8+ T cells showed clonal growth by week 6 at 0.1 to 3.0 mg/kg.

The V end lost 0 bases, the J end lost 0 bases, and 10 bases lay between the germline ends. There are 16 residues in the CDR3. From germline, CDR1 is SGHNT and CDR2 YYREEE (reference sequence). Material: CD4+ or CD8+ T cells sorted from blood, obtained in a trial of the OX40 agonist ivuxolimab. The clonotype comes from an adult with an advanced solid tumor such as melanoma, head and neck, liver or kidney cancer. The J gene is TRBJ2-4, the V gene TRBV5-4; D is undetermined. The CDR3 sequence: CASSLAVGGAKNIQYF. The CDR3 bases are TGTGCCAGCAGCTTGGCCGTCGGTGGAGCCAAAAACATTCAGTACTTC.